The 25 T cell receptor beta chains in this list originate from one sample, sequenced in a study of neoadjuvant anti-PD-1 for oral cavity cancer. Data came from immunoSEQ multiplex PCR; TCRdb stores just in-frame clones and leaves some out. The data show about 42,000 clones, approximately 80% seen once. Time point defined: after neoadjuvant nivolumab, at surgical resection. Sequencing used PBMCs, obtained after nivolumab (anti-PD-1) treatment. Receptors were obtained from a person aged 40 to 85 with oral cavity squamous cell carcinoma.

The V call is TRBV7-3, the J call TRBJ2-1, with 9 bases fitting TRBD2. There are 15 residues in the CDR3. After removal of 5 bases from V and 0 bases from J, the junction contained 2 bases not matched to a gene. Germline-derived CDR1 and CDR2 are SGHTA and FQGTGA. The CDR3 nucleotides read TGTGCCAGCAGCGTTAGCGGGAGCTCCTACAATGAGCAGTTCTTC. This encodes CASSVSGSSYNEQFF.

The chain uses TRBV5-6 and TRBJ1-5; the D gene is possibly TRBD1 (5 bases). The CDR3 is made up of 15 amino acids. Germline V gene data show CDR1 as SGHDT and CDR2 as YYEEEE. Trimming left V 0 bases short and J 3 bases short, with 10 bases between. The CDR3 bases are TGTGCCAGCAGCTTGGGTGGGGGTAACAATCAGCCCCAGCATTTT. It encodes CASSLGGGNNQPQHF.

The V call is TRBV7-8, the J call TRBJ1-4, with D possibly matching TRBD1 (6 bases). The CDR3 has 17 amino acids. Deletions cut 5 bases from V and 2 bases from J, with 18 bases between. In germline, CDR1 is SGHVS, CDR2 FQNEAQ. The CDR3 coding sequence is TGTGCCAGCAGCCTACAGGGAGGGTTGAGGACTAATGAAAAACTGTTTTTT. Translating gives CASSLQGGLRTNEKLFF.

The chain recombines TRBV6-1 with TRBJ1-1; 9 bases are a match to TRBD1. The V gene end was trimmed by 5 bases and the J gene end by 5 bases; junction bases not matched to a gene: 3. Germline V CDR1 and CDR2: MNHNS, SASEGT. This CDR3 has 13 amino acids. CDR3 amino acids: CASSLDRGTEAFF. DNA of the CDR3: TGTGCCAGCAGTTTGGACAGGGGAACTGAAGCTTTCTTT.

This chain links TRBV11-2 with TRBJ2-7; the D is unclear. Deletions cut 1 base from V and 1 base from J, with 11 bases between. Germline V gene sequence: CDR1 SGHAT, CDR2 FQNNGV. CDR3 length: 15 residues. The CDR3 region is CASSLGGGSSYEQYF. The CDR3 DNA is TGTGCCAGCAGCTTAGGCGGTGGTAGTTCCTACGAGCAGTACTTC.

This clone was detected a few times. V and J are TRBV7-9 and TRBJ1-2, with 7 positions matching TRBD1. CDR1 and CDR2 from the germline V gene are SEHNR and FQNEAQ (reference sequence). The junction had 5 bases not matched to a gene; V was cut back by 1 base and J by 6 bases. The CDR3 spans 14 residues. The CDR3 sequence: CASSLGGQTHGYTF. CDR3 coding DNA: TGTGCCAGCAGCTTAGGGGGACAGACTCATGGCTACACCTTC. The full variable domain, in which reference TRBV7-9 and TRBJ1-2 provide the parts outside the CDR3, is DTGVSQNPRHKITKRGQNVTFRCDPISEHNRLYWYRQTLGQGPEFLTYFQNEAQLEKSRLLSDRFSAERPKGSFSTLEIQRTEQGDSAMYLCASSLGGQTHGYTFGSGTRLTVV.

The J gene is TRBJ2-2, the V gene TRBV6-1, with D tentatively TRBD2 (5 bases). CDR1 and CDR2 from the germline V gene are MNHNS and SASEGT. V was clipped by 2 bases and J by 8 bases, with 15 bases between them. The CDR3 is 15 amino acids. CDR3 DNA: TGTGCCAGCAGTGAAACGAGACCACCGGGGGGGGAGCTGTTTTTT. Its protein is CASSETRPPGGELFF.

This chain connects TRBV25-1 to TRBJ1-4, with 9 bases identical to TRBD1. This CDR3 spans 13 amino acids. In germline, CDR1 is MGHDK, CDR2 SYGVNS. With V trimmed by 8 bases and J by 5 bases, 3 bases remained unmatched. The CDR3 region is CASAGTGNEKLFF. The CDR3 DNA sequence: TGTGCCAGCGCTGGGACAGGGAATGAAAAACTGTTTTTT.

This sequence joins TRBV7-9 and TRBJ1-6; 7 bases map to TRBD1. Germline CDR1 is SEHNR and CDR2 is FQNEAQ (reference sequence). This CDR3 spans 17 amino acids. Trimming removed 2 bases from V and 6 bases from J; junction bases left unmatched: 10. The DNA of the CDR3 is TGTGCCAGCAGCTTACCTCCCGGGGGACAGACTAATTCACCCCTCCACTTT. This gives the protein CASSLPPGGQTNSPLHF.

The chain joins TRBV27 to TRBJ2-1, with no clear D. Germline assignment: CDR1 MNHEY and CDR2 SMNVEV (reference sequence). This CDR3 has 15 amino acids. The V end was cut by 0 bases, the J end by 5 bases, with 11 bases between. This chain's CDR3 is CASSLSGFLHNEQFF. CDR3 DNA sequence: TGTGCCAGCAGTTTATCAGGGTTCCTACACAATGAGCAGTTCTTC.

The gene calls are TRBV10-2 and TRBJ2-5; TRBD2 might be the D (5 bases). The CDR3 is made up of 13 amino acids. Germline V gene sequence: CDR1 WSHSY, CDR2 SAAADI. Trimming removed 3 bases at V and 6 bases at J, with 11 bases between. In DNA form, the CDR3 reads TGCGCCAGCAGTGATAACGACGGGAAGACCCAGTACTTC. Translating gives CASSDNDGKTQYF.

The table lists this clone with a count of one. V gene TRBV7-2 combines with J gene TRBJ2-5, with D possibly being TRBD1 or TRBD2 (5 bases each). CDR1 and CDR2 (germline): SGHTA, FQGNSA. The CDR3 extends over 15 amino acids. Deletions cut 1 base from V and 5 bases from J, with 14 bases between. CDR3 sequence (DNA): TGTGCCAGCAGCTTAGTTAGCGTAAAGGGGGAGACCCAGTACTTC. It translates to CASSLVSVKGETQYF.

The chain carries TRBV15 and TRBJ2-1, with a possible D match to TRBD2 (6 bases). Trimming left V 3 bases short and J 0 bases short, with 6 bases between. CDR1 and CDR2 (germline): LNHNV, YYDKDF (reference sequence). The CDR3 extends over 14 amino acids. The CDR3 region is CATSRRGSYNEQFF. The CDR3 DNA sequence: TGTGCCACCAGCAGGCGGGGCTCCTACAATGAGCAGTTCTTC.

This clone counts as medium-sized (0.01 to 0.1%). V usage is TRBV9 and J usage is TRBJ1-4; D uncertain. The CDR3 is 15 amino acids. CDR1 SGDLS and CDR2 YYNGEE come from the germline V gene. V dropped 0 bases and J dropped 4 bases, with 10 bases sitting between them. CDR3 in amino acids: CASSVGSTINEKLFF. The CDR3 DNA follows: TGTGCCAGCAGCGTAGGCAGCACTATTAATGAAAAACTGTTTTTT.

The chain recombines TRBV7-9 with TRBJ1-5, with D possibly being TRBD1 (5 bases). The CDR3 runs 14 residues. Germline lookup yields CDR1 SEHNR and CDR2 FQNEAQ (reference sequence). Trimming pared 4 bases from V and 3 bases from J, leaving 10 bases between. This CDR3 reads CASSSLGVNQPQHF. The CDR3 coding sequence is TGTGCCAGCAGCTCATTGGGGGTCAATCAGCCCCAGCATTTT.

This clone counts as medium-sized. The chain joins TRBV27 to TRBJ2-1; 8 bases agree with TRBD1. This CDR3 spans 16 amino acids. The germline V gene has CDR1 MNHEY and CDR2 SMNVEV (reference sequence). V lost 3 bases and J lost 1; bases outside the gene matches: 5. CDR3 protein: CASSFRTGQSYNEQFF. DNA of the CDR3: TGTGCCAGCAGTTTTCGGACAGGGCAATCCTACAATGAGCAGTTCTTC.

The gene calls are TRBV5-6 and TRBJ1-2, with D perhaps matching TRBD1 (5 bases). The V end lost 0 bases, the J end lost 5 bases, and 14 bases lay between the germline ends. This CDR3 is 15 amino acids long. CDR1 and CDR2 (germline): SGHDT, YYEEEE. The CDR3 region has the DNA TGTGCCAGCAGCTTGGGTGTAGGACACTCTTATGGCTACACCTTC. Its protein product is CASSLGVGHSYGYTF.

The chain recombines TRBV6-5 with TRBJ2-1, with D perhaps TRBD1 or TRBD2 (6 bases each). This CDR3 is 14 amino acids long. Germline-derived CDR1 and CDR2 are MNHEY and SVGAGI. The CDR3 DNA follows: TGTTCGGCCGGAGGGGGAGCTTATTTCGATGAGCAGTTCTTC. It specifies CSAGGGAYFDEQFF.

The chain couples TRBV9 to TRBJ1-2, with 7 bases aligning to TRBD1. After removal of 3 bases from V and 7 bases from J, the junction contained 9 bases not matched to a gene. The CDR3 runs to 14 residues. Germline V gene sequence: CDR1 SGDLS, CDR2 YYNGEE. The CDR3 spells CASSETGARTGYTF. The CDR3 coding sequence is TGTGCCAGCAGCGAAACAGGGGCACGAACTGGCTACACCTTC.

The chain has TRBV7-9 and TRBJ2-7; maybe TRBD2 (5 bases). The germline CDR1 and CDR2 sequences are SEHNR and FQNEAQ (reference sequence). Between the trimmed V and J ends, which lost 2 bases and 6 bases, there was a span of 8 bases. The CDR3 covers 12 residues. CDR3 sequence reads: CASSLTGSEQYF. The DNA for the CDR3 is TGTGCCAGCAGCTTAACGGGGTCCGAGCAGTACTTC.

V is TRBV6-5 and J is TRBJ2-7; possibly TRBD1 for D (6 bases). The CDR3 is made up of 14 amino acids. Trimming pared 5 bases from V and 2 bases from J, leaving 13 bases between. Germline CDR1 reads MNHEY; CDR2 reads SVGAGI. CDR3 DNA sequence: TGTGCCAGCAGTGGCCAGGGGATTACCTACGAGCAGTACTTC. Translated, it gives CASSGQGITYEQYF.

This clone is a singleton in its sample. Within the sample, other DNA sequences also encode this same CDR3. The rearrangement uses TRBV27 and TRBJ1-2, with a weak D call TRBD1 (5 bases). The germline V and J ends were trimmed by 6 bases and 0 bases, with 8 bases remaining between them. Germline V CDR1 and CDR2: MNHEY, SMNVEV (reference sequence). CDR3 length: 13 amino acids. The chain's CDR3 is CASRLTANYGYTF. For the CDR3, the DNA is TGTGCCAGCAGACTGACAGCTAACTATGGCTACACCTTC.

The chain combines TRBV7-9 with TRBJ2-1, with D possibly being TRBD2 (6 bases). The CDR3 loop spans 14 amino acids. Germline CDR1 and CDR2: SEHNR and FQNEAQ (reference sequence). Trimming pared 3 bases from V and 8 bases from J, leaving 14 bases between. The CDR3 loop reads CASSFAGRMDEQFF. The CDR3 coding sequence is TGTGCCAGCAGCTTTGCGGGAAGAATGGATGAGCAGTTCTTC.

The chain carries TRBV25-1 and TRBJ2-4, with D unclear. Trimming pared 3 bases from V and 3 bases from J, leaving 12 bases between. CDR1 and CDR2 (germline): MGHDK, SYGVNS. This CDR3 is 15 amino acids long. The chain's CDR3 is CASSEKGNGKNIQYF. The CDR3, as DNA: TGTGCCAGCAGTGAGAAGGGCAATGGCAAAAACATTCAGTACTTC. The complete variable domain, with remaining parts taken from reference TRBV25-1 and TRBJ2-4, reads EADIYQTPRYLVIGTGKKITLECSQTMGHDKMYWYQQDPGMELHLIHYSYGVNSTEKGDLSSESTVSRIRTEHFPLTLESARPSHTSQYLCASSEKGNGKNIQYFGAGTRLSVL.

The chain couples TRBV7-8 to TRBJ1-1; unclear D gene. From germline, CDR1 is SGHVS and CDR2 FQNEAQ. This CDR3 comprises 13 residues. V lost 1 base and J lost 1, with 4 bases in between. The CDR3 is CASSLGQNTEAFF. CDR3 DNA: TGTGCCAGCAGCTTAGGACAGAACACTGAAGCTTTCTTT.